The entry that follows covers one T cell receptor (beta chain) sequence. Its antigen remains unidentified. This sample is part of a study of T cell responses to AZD1222 COVID-19 vaccine. Study-wide context: Second-dose intervals near 4 or 12 weeks were combined.

Trimming took off 4 bases at V and 4 bases at J, with 16 bases between the two ends. There are 15 residues in the CDR3. Germline CDR1 MNHEY, CDR2 SMNVEV (reference sequence). Study results and caveats: The donor cohort was predominantly white British with a female majority, and clonal diversity may have been underestimated. After the peak T cell response, and only then, were repertoires sampled. After two AZD1222 doses, spike-specific TCR breadth and depth rose versus day 0.

Some clones are missing from TCRdb's copy, which holds only in-frame ones; the method was immunoSEQ multiplex PCR. This table has around 130,000 clones, roughly 93% appearing once. The clonotype originates from an adult in good health. This sequence joins TRBV27 and TRBJ1-1; weak D call: TRBD1 (6 bases). The sequences come from peripheral blood, collected on day 0 of AZD1222 vaccination. This chain's CDR3 is CASSSYRARGTEAFF. The CDR3 DNA sequence: TGTGCCAGCAGTTCTTACAGGGCTAGGGGCACTGAAGCTTTCTTT.